This is a list of T cell receptor beta chains from one sample in a study of early T cells in non-severe SARS-CoV-2 infection. TCRdb independently ran MiXCR on the 5' RACE reads; one entry per CDR3 protein. The data contain roughly 80,000 distinct CDR3 sequences, 5% to 7% of them seen just once; the ten biggest clones take up about 8%. Sequencing was carried out using whole blood. The receptors come from an adult who was a healthcare worker with PCR-confirmed SARS-CoV-2 infection or an uninfected control (not recorded which). CDR3s include the opening cysteine and the closing phenylalanine or tryptophan. D genes are given only for firm matches. Rows may omit the clone size; those that give it use once, few, many or a size class.

abundance	v_gene	d_gene	j_gene	CDR3aa	CDR3nt
few	TRBV28	TRBD2	TRBJ2-5	CASNPSGGQETQYF	TGTGCCAGCAATCCTAGCGGGGGCCAAGAGACCCAGTACTTC
many	TRBV28	-	TRBJ1-2	CASSDRNYGYTF	TGTGCCAGCAGTGACAGGAACTATGGCTACACCTTC
many	TRBV7-6	TRBD2	TRBJ2-5	CASSLLAGQETQYF	TGTGCCAGCAGCTTACTAGCGGGACAAGAGACCCAGTACTTC
few	TRBV12-3/TRBV12-4	-	TRBJ2-6	CASTPDGRNVLTF	TGTGCCAGCACCCCCGACGGGCGCAACGTCCTGACTTTC
few	TRBV7-2	-	TRBJ2-6	CASIRYSGANVLTF	TGTGCCAGCATTAGGTACTCTGGGGCCAACGTCCTGACTTTC
many	TRBV18	-	TRBJ1-2	CASSPRKGTDYGYTF	TGTGCCAGCTCACCCCGGAAGGGTACAGACTATGGCTACACCTTC
few	TRBV3-1	-	TRBJ2-3	CASSQTGGSYTDTQYF	TGTGCCAGCAGCCAAACTGGGGGCAGTTACACAGATACGCAGTATTTT
-	TRBV20-1	TRBD1	TRBJ2-5	CSASGTGVGQETQYF	TGCAGTGCTAGCGGGACAGGGGTGGGCCAAGAGACCCAGTACTTC
many	TRBV21-1	-	TRBJ2-7	CASSRAGEYEQYF	TGTGCCAGCAGCAGGGCAGGGGAGTACGAGCAGTACTTC
-	TRBV29-1	-	TRBJ2-7	CSVARGPEREQYF	TGCAGCGTTGCCCGAGGACCGGAACGCGAGCAGTACTTC
many	TRBV7-8	-	TRBJ2-7	CASSLASTGTAYEQYF	TGTGCCAGCAGCTTAGCGTCAACAGGGACGGCTTACGAGCAGTACTTC
many	TRBV6-5	TRBD1	TRBJ2-2	CASSYMTGVTGELFF	TGTGCCAGCAGTTACATGACAGGGGTCACCGGGGAGCTGTTTTTT
-	TRBV7-8	TRBD2	TRBJ2-3	CASSSKGLAGEGDNTDTQYF	TGTGCCAGCAGTTCCAAGGGACTAGCGGGGGAAGGGGATAACACAGATACGCAGTATTTT
many	TRBV18	-	TRBJ1-5	CASSPTLGNSNQPQHF	TGTGCCAGCTCACCTACTTTGGGAAATAGCAATCAGCCCCAGCATTTT
many	TRBV7-2	TRBD2	TRBJ2-1	CASSLAGLASYNEQFF	TGTGCCAGCAGCTTAGCGGGACTAGCATCCTACAATGAGCAGTTCTTC
few	TRBV5-1	TRBD2	TRBJ2-5	CASSRGEIQETQYF	TGCGCCAGCAGTCGGGGGGAGATCCAAGAGACCCAGTACTTC
many	TRBV12-3/TRBV12-4	-	TRBJ1-1	CASSKRSNTEAFF	TGTGCCAGCAGTAAAAGATCGAACACTGAAGCTTTCTTT
few	TRBV7-8	-	TRBJ2-3	CASSPPPGLADTQYF	TGTGCCAGCAGTCCCCCGCCAGGGCTGGCAGATACGCAGTATTTT
many	TRBV4-3	-	TRBJ1-1	CASSQDRGLNTEAFF	TGCGCCAGCAGCCAAGACCGGGGATTGAACACTGAAGCTTTCTTT
few	TRBV18	-	TRBJ2-7	CASSHRAGEQYF	TGTGCCAGCTCACACCGGGCGGGCGAGCAGTACTTC
-	TRBV12-3/TRBV12-4	-	TRBJ2-2	CASSLWGAPDGELFF	TGTGCCAGCAGTTTGTGGGGGGCGCCGGACGGGGAGCTGTTTTTT
many	TRBV20-1	-	TRBJ1-6	CSAADSDSPLHF	TGCAGTGCTGCGGACAGCGATTCACCCCTCCACTTT
few	TRBV18	-	TRBJ2-7	CASSDSGLIYEQYF	TGTGCCAGCTCAGATAGCGGATTGATTTACGAGCAGTACTTC
many	TRBV11-2	-	TRBJ1-2	CASSYDRNYGYTF	TGTGCCAGCAGCTACGACAGAAACTATGGCTACACCTTC
-	TRBV3-1	-	TRBJ1-6	CASSLNTDNSPLHF	TGTGCCAGCAGCCTAAACACGGATAATTCACCCCTCCACTTT
few	TRBV9	TRBD1	TRBJ2-2	CASSVAQGAKTGELFF	TGTGCCAGCAGCGTAGCTCAGGGGGCAAAGACCGGGGAGCTGTTTTTT
many	TRBV7-8	-	TRBJ2-1	CASSFMGRDNEQFF	TGTGCCAGCAGCTTTATGGGGCGGGACAATGAGCAGTTCTTC
many	TRBV7-9	-	TRBJ2-1	CASSLALGIGRPDSYNEQFF	TGTGCCAGCAGCTTAGCGCTCGGAATTGGAAGGCCAGACTCCTACAATGAGCAGTTCTTC
few	TRBV20-1	-	TRBJ2-1	CSARGMDSHNEQFF	TGCAGTGCTAGGGGTATGGATTCTCACAATGAGCAGTTCTTC
few	TRBV5-1	-	TRBJ2-7	CASSSWTASYEQYF	TGCGCCAGCAGCTCATGGACTGCCTCCTACGAGCAGTACTTC
many	TRBV20-1	-	TRBJ1-5	CSVRHLHQPQHF	TGCAGTGTTCGACACCTCCATCAGCCCCAGCATTTT
few	TRBV7-2	-	TRBJ1-4	CASSIQGPNEKLFF	TGTGCCAGCAGCATCCAGGGACCTAATGAAAAACTGTTTTTT
few	TRBV20-1	TRBD1	TRBJ1-5	CSARVSGGGNQPQHF	TGCAGTGCTAGAGTATCAGGGGGCGGCAATCAGCCCCAGCATTTT
many	TRBV10-3	-	TRBJ1-2	CAISGDGSNYGYTF	TGTGCCATCAGCGGGGACGGAAGTAACTATGGCTACACCTTC
many	TRBV7-2	-	TRBJ1-6	CASSLGWQGSSPLHF	TGTGCCAGCAGCTTAGGGTGGCAGGGAAGTTCACCCCTCCACTTT
-	TRBV20-1	-	TRBJ2-5	CSAPRDGLQETQYF	TGCAGTGCTCCCCGGGACGGCCTCCAAGAGACCCAGTACTTC
-	TRBV28	-	TRBJ2-7	CASSFLGEAYEQYF	TGTGCCAGCAGTTTTCTGGGGGAAGCCTACGAGCAGTACTTC
-	TRBV10-2	-	TRBJ1-6	CASRGQPNSPLHF	TGCGCCAGCCGGGGGCAGCCGAATTCACCCCTCCACTTT
-	TRBV2	-	TRBJ2-1	CASSQGTEQFF	TGTGCCAGCAGCCAGGGGACTGAGCAGTTCTTC
many	TRBV20-1	TRBD2	TRBJ2-3	CSARRLAGITDTQYF	TGCAGTGCCCGGAGACTAGCGGGGATCACAGATACGCAGTATTTT
few	TRBV28	-	TRBJ2-5	CASSLLANPQYF	TGTGCCAGCAGTTTACTAGCTAACCCCCAGTACTTC
-	TRBV6-4	-	TRBJ2-2	CASSASAWGELFF	TGTGCCAGCAGTGCTAGCGCCTGGGGGGAGCTGTTTTTT
many	TRBV20-1	TRBD1	TRBJ2-2	CSARAGQAGGELFF	TGCAGTGCTAGAGCCGGACAGGCCGGGGGGGAGCTGTTTTTT